The 23 T cell receptor beta chains in this list originate from one sample, sequenced in a study of early T cells in non-severe SARS-CoV-2 infection. TCRdb recomputed calls from the 5' RACE reads with MiXCR, one row per CDR3 protein. This table holds some 60,000 distinct CDR3 sequences, approximately 9.3% found once. The sequencing input was whole blood. These receptors originate from an adult who was a healthcare worker with PCR-confirmed SARS-CoV-2 infection or an uninfected control (not recorded which).

The rearrangement links TRBV12-3 or TRBV12-4 to TRBJ1-5; D is ambiguous. V dropped 6 bases and J dropped 4 bases, with 7 bases sitting between them. The CDR3 loop spans 12 amino acids. The chain's CDR3 is CASSGLNQPQHF. For the CDR3, the DNA is TGTGCCAGCAGCGGGTTGAATCAGCCCCAGCATTTT.

This clonotype turned up a few times. The chain has TRBV7-3 and TRBJ2-7, with D tentatively TRBD1 or TRBD2 (7 bases each). This CDR3 contains 15 residues. V lost 4 bases and J 0 bases, leaving 13 bases between the germline ends. The germline V gene encodes CDR1 SGHTA and CDR2 FQGTGA. CDR3 in amino acids: CASSSQGGPSYEQYF. Written as DNA, the CDR3 is TGTGCCAGCAGCTCCCAGGGGGGGCCCTCCTACGAGCAGTACTTC. Combining the CDR3 with reference TRBV7-3 and TRBJ2-7 gives the whole variable domain GAGVSQTPSNKVTEKGKYVELRCDPISGHTALYWYRQSLGQGPEFLIYFQGTGAADDSGLPNDRFFAVRPEGSVSTLKIQRTERGDSAVYLCASSSQGGPSYEQYFGPGTRLTVT.

The rearrangement links TRBV11-1 to TRBJ2-2; no clear D. Between the trimmed V and J ends, which lost 5 bases and 1 base, there was a span of 8 bases. Germline V gene sequence: CDR1 SGHAT, CDR2 FQDESV (reference sequence). This CDR3 has 14 amino acids. DNA for the CDR3: TGTGCCAGCAGCCCGAGACAGAACACCGGGGAGCTGTTTTTT. It translates to CASSPRQNTGELFF. Variable domain in full (rest from reference TRBV11-1 and TRBJ2-2): EAEVAQSPRYKITEKSQAVAFWCDPISGHATLYWYRQILGQGPELLVQFQDESVVDDSQLPKDRFSAERLKGVDSTLKIQPAELGDSAMYLCASSPRQNTGELFFGEGSRLTVL.

There are a few counts of this clonotype. The rearrangement joins TRBV6-5 to TRBJ2-7, with TRBD1 matching 12 bases. Per germline, CDR1 MNHEY and CDR2 SVGAGI. Losses at the gene ends were 5 bases for V and 2 bases for J; bases not matched to a gene: 4. The CDR3 has 15 residues. The CDR3 sequence is CASSGGTGGPYEQYF. The CDR3 nucleotides are TGTGCCAGCAGTGGAGGGACAGGGGGCCCCTACGAGCAGTACTTC.

This clonotype came up many times. This sequence joins TRBV7-2 and TRBJ2-5; D is unclear. CDR3 length: 16 amino acids. Germline V gene data show CDR1 as SGHTA and CDR2 as FQGNSA. With 2 bases removed from V and 3 bases from J, the gap between germline ends came to 16 bases. The CDR3 region is CASSLSLSAGKETQYF. The CDR3 DNA sequence: TGTGCCAGCAGCTTAAGTTTATCGGCAGGCAAAGAGACCCAGTACTTC.

This clonotype showed up many times. J is TRBJ1-6 and V is TRBV10-2; tentative D call: TRBD1 (5 bases). The CDR3 is 14 residues long. The germline CDR1 and CDR2 sequences are WSHSY and SAAADI. Between the trimmed V and J ends, which lost 2 bases and 10 bases, there was a span of 12 bases. CDR3 in DNA: TGCGCCAGCAGTGAGAGGCAGGGCGAGTCACCCCTCCACTTT. Its protein product is CASSERQGESPLHF.

In this sample, this clonotype turned up a few times. The chain links TRBV27 to TRBJ1-6, with D possibly being TRBD1 (6 bases). The V gene lost 5 bases and the J gene lost 9 bases, with 14 bases spanning the gap. CDR1 and CDR2 (germline): MNHEY, SMNVEV (reference sequence). This CDR3 has 14 amino acids. The CDR3 DNA reads TGTGCCAGCAGTCCGACGCGGGGGCCTTCACCCCTCCACTTT. This sequence encodes CASSPTRGPSPLHF.

In regard to this clonotype: A much larger clonotype is one base distant, so this may be a read error. The rearrangement uses TRBV29-1 and TRBJ2-6; D tentatively fits TRBD1 or TRBD2 (5 bases each). The CDR3 contains 16 residues. Between the trimmed V and J ends, which lost 5 bases and 2 bases, there was a span of 16 bases. From germline, CDR1 is SQVTM and CDR2 ANQGSEA. In DNA form, the CDR3 reads TGCAGCGTTCTATGGTTGAGGGGTCCTGGGGCCAACGTCCTGACTTTC. Translation: CSVLWLRGPGANVLTF.

A few counts support this clonotype. J is TRBJ1-1 and V is TRBV10-3; D gene unclear. Trimming removed 6 bases from V and 1 base from J, with 12 bases in between. There are 14 residues in the CDR3. Germline values: CDR1 ENHRY, CDR2 SYGVKD. Here the CDR3 reads CAISPFEQNTEAFF. CDR3 coding DNA: TGTGCCATCAGCCCCTTTGAACAGAACACTGAAGCTTTCTTT.

This clonotype has only a few counts. The chain couples TRBV20-1 to TRBJ1-2; D perhaps matches TRBD1 (5 bases). This CDR3 is built from 11 residues. From germline, CDR1 is DFQATT and CDR2 SNEGSKA (reference sequence). V lost 6 bases and J lost 3, with 8 bases in between. DNA for the CDR3: TGCAGTGCCAGGGCAGACTATGGCTACACCTTC. This translates into CSARADYGYTF.

For this clonotype: A much larger clone lies one base from this, so it may be a read error. The genes are TRBV4-3 and TRBJ2-3; 7 bases are a match to TRBD2. Per the germline V gene, CDR1 is LGHNA and CDR2 is YSLEER. The CDR3 is 16 amino acids. Here the CDR3 reads CASSQDHGRSTDTLYF. The CDR3 nucleotides are TGCGCCAGCAGCCAAGATCACGGGAGGAGCACAGATACGCTGTATTTT.

The sample holds many counts of this clonotype. This chain uses TRBV12-3 or TRBV12-4 with TRBJ2-7; 12 positions agree with TRBD2. The CDR3 is made up of 16 amino acids. V lost 6 bases to trimming and J lost 7 bases; unmatched junction nucleotides: 13. DNA of the CDR3: TGTGCCAGCAGCCTTCGGACTAGCGGGGTCACCCGGGAGCAGTACTTC. Amino acid sequence: CASSLRTSGVTREQYF.

The sample holds many counts of this clonotype. The chain carries TRBV7-9 and TRBJ2-7, with D maybe TRBD2 (5 bases). This CDR3 is 15 amino acids long. V lost 4 bases, J lost 2 bases, and 15 bases lay in between. Per the germline V gene, CDR1 is SEHNR and CDR2 is FQNEAQ (reference sequence). The CDR3 loop reads CASSSPGLAAYEQYF. CDR3 sequence (DNA): TGTGCCAGCAGCTCCCCCGGGCTAGCAGCCTACGAGCAGTACTTC.

DNA for the CDR3: TGCAGTGCTATCGGCTGGGACAGGGACAATCAGCCCCAGCATTTT. Protein: CSAIGWDRDNQPQHF. The chain uses TRBV20-1 and TRBJ1-5; 9 bases map to TRBD1. The germline V gene encodes CDR1 DFQATT and CDR2 SNEGSKA (reference sequence). The CDR3 spans 15 residues. Trimming at V came to 4 bases and at J to 3 bases, leaving 7 bases not matched to a gene.

The rearrangement joins TRBV29-1 to TRBJ2-7; 7 bases fit TRBD2. This CDR3 has 16 amino acids. CDR1 is SQVTM and CDR2 is ANQGSEA in the germline V gene. V dropped 4 bases and J dropped 2; count of bases not matched to a gene: 14. The CDR3 nucleotides read TGCAGCGTTGTGGGGCTTTGGCGGGAGAGGACCTACGAGCAGTACTTC. Translation: CSVVGLWRERTYEQYF.

This clonotype was seen more than once but under ten times. V is TRBV28 and J is TRBJ2-1; 11 nucleotides line up with TRBD1. V trimming: 3 bases; J trimming: 7 bases; junction bases outside the gene matches: 5. The CDR3 length is 15 residues. Germline V gene lookup returns CDR1 MDHEN and CDR2 SYDVKM. Here the CDR3 DNA reads TGTGCCAGCAGTTTGGCCGGGACAGGGGGGAATGAGCAGTTCTTC. Encoded protein: CASSLAGTGGNEQFF. The full variable domain, completed using reference TRBV28 and TRBJ2-1, is DVKVTQSSRYLVKRTGEKVFLECVQDMDHENMFWYRQDPGLGLRLIYFSYDVKMKEKGDIPEGYSVSREKKERFSLILESASTNQTSMYLCASSLAGTGGNEQFFGPGTRLTVL.

The J gene is TRBJ2-7, the V gene TRBV11-2; D perhaps matches TRBD1 (5 bases). This CDR3 contains 14 residues. The V end lost 5 bases, the J end lost 4 bases, and 15 bases lay between the germline ends. Germline lookup yields CDR1 SGHAT and CDR2 FQNNGV. In DNA, the CDR3 is TGTGCCAGCAGCCAGGGTCTACGGGCTTACGAGCAGTACTTC. It yields the protein CASSQGLRAYEQYF.

This clonotype was observed at least ten times. The chain recombines TRBV10-3 with TRBJ2-1; 8 positions match TRBD2. The junction had 8 bases not matched to a gene; V was cut back by 3 bases and J by 7 bases. The CDR3 is 15 residues long. Germline CDR1 reads ENHRY; CDR2 reads SYGVKD. CDR3 sequence reads: CAISEVNSGTNEQFF. The CDR3 region has the DNA TGTGCCATCAGTGAAGTGAATAGCGGGACGAATGAGCAGTTCTTC.

In its sample, this clonotype was seen many times. The rearrangement uses TRBV14 and TRBJ2-3, with 8 bases lining up with TRBD1. From germline, CDR1 is SGHDN and CDR2 FVKESK. The CDR3 loop spans 12 amino acids. V lost 1 base and J lost 14; bases outside the gene matches: 5. In DNA form, the CDR3 reads TGTGCCAGCAGCCAAGGCCGGACAGGGTTGTATTTT. Its translation: CASSQGRTGLYF.

Judged by abundance, this clonotype is medium-sized. V and J are TRBV6-6 and TRBJ1-5, with D unclear. With 3 bases removed from V and 2 bases from J, the gap between germline ends came to 11 bases. Germline CDR1 MNHNY, CDR2 SVGAGI (reference sequence). CDR3 length equals 15 residues. The CDR3 protein is CASSYTLGGNQPQHF. The CDR3, as DNA: TGTGCCAGCAGTTATACCCTCGGGGGCAATCAGCCCCAGCATTTT.

This clonotype was observed many times. V usage is TRBV20-1 and J usage is TRBJ2-3, with TRBD1 matching over 7 bases. The CDR3 is 14 amino acids. Trimming at V came to 5 bases and at J to 3 bases, leaving 8 bases not matched to a gene. The germline V gene encodes CDR1 DFQATT and CDR2 SNEGSKA (reference sequence). The CDR3 DNA is TGCAGTGCTTTGGACAGGACGGTTACAGATACGCAGTATTTT. Amino acid sequence: CSALDRTVTDTQYF.

This clonotype was observed a few times. This sequence joins TRBV20-1 and TRBJ2-1; 9 positions agree with TRBD2. In germline, CDR1 is DFQATT, CDR2 SNEGSKA (reference sequence). The CDR3 sequence is 16 residues long. V shed 0 bases and J 7 bases; nucleotides not matched to a gene: 10. This chain's CDR3 is CSARDSGGRAGNEQFF. Here the CDR3 DNA reads TGCAGTGCTAGAGATTCGGGCGGGAGGGCCGGTAATGAGCAGTTCTTC.

This chain joins TRBV29-1 and TRBJ1-1; no definite D call. This CDR3 has 12 amino acids. Germline V gives CDR1 SQVTM, CDR2 ANQGSEA. Trimming removed 7 bases from V and 0 bases from J, with 9 bases in between. CDR3 DNA sequence: TGCAGCGCAACGGTTATGAACACTGAAGCTTTCTTT. This encodes CSATVMNTEAFF.